The present T cell receptor beta chain was sequenced within a study of blood T cell repertoires in COVID-19. How the authors handled the data: Reference gene primer amplification in the assay estimated nucleated cell counts. The protocol was immunoSEQ multiplex PCR, while the TCRdb copy is restricted to in-frame clones and leaves out a portion. V and J calls and clone size are given by that table; D and trimming were obtained from the DNA. The data show 95,000 to 150,000 clones, more than 75% seen once. Germline lookup yields CDR1 SEHNR and CDR2 FQNEAQ (reference sequence). V lost 3 bases, J lost 3 bases, and 1 base stayed unmatched. CDR3 length: 13 residues.

The chain combines TRBV7-9 with TRBJ2-5; TRBD1 matches at 7 bases. The source is a woman between 45 and 60 years old with acute or convalescent COVID-19. The sample was peripheral blood. This chain's CDR3 is CASSLGTEETQYF. The CDR3 DNA reads as TGTGCCAGCAGCTTGGGGACAGAAGAGACCCAGTACTTC. The full variable domain, in which reference TRBV7-9 and TRBJ2-5 provide the parts outside the CDR3, is DTGVSQNPRHKITKRGQNVTFRCDPISEHNRLYWYRQTLGQGPEFLTYFQNEAQLEKSRLLSDRFSAERPKGSFSTLEIQRTEQGDSAMYLCASSLGTEETQYFGPGTRLLVL.